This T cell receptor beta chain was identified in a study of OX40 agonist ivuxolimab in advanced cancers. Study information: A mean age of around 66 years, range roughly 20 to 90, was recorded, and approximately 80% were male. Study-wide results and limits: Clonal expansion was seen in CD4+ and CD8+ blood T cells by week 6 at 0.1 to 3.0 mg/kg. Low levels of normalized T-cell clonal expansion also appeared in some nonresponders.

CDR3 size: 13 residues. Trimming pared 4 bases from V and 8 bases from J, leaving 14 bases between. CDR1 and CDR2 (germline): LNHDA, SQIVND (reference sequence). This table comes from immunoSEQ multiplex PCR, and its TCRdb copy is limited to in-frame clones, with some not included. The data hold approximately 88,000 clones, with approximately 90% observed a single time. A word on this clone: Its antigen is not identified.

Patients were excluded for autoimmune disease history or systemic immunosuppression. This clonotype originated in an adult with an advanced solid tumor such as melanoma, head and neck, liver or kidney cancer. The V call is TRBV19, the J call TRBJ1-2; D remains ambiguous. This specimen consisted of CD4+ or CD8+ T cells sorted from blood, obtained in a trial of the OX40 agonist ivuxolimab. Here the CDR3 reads CASSNTRRRGYTF. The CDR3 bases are TGTGCCAGTAGTAATACGAGGAGGAGAGGCTACACCTTC.